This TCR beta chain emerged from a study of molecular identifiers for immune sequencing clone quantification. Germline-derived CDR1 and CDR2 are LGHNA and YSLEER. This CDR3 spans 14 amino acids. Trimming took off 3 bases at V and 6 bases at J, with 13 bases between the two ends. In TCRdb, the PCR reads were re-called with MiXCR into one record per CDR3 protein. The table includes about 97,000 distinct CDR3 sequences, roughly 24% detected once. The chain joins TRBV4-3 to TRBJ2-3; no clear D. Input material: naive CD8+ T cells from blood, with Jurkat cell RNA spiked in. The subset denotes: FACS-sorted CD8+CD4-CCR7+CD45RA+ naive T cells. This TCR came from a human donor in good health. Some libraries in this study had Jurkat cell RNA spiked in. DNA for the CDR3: TGCGCCAGCAGCCAGAGTTCCCCAGTGGATACGCAGTATTTT. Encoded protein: CASSQSSPVDTQYF.